The source of this T cell receptor (beta chain) is a study of blood T cell repertoires in COVID-19. Study-wide background: The study drew acute and convalescent COVID-19 samples from the United States, Italy and Spain. In each case, the material was cDNA or gDNA derived from T cells, B-cell-depleted T cells, or PBMCs.

In the authors' methods: Researchers report that nucleated cell counts were estimated from reference gene primer amplification. Measured with immunoSEQ multiplex PCR; TCRdb has only the in-frame clones, and not every one. V, J and clone size are those of that table, while D and trimming were read from the DNA. The table records more than 150,000 clones, roughly 90% of them present only once. Two negative PCRs, clearance, or symptom resolution were required of recovered Cohort 3 donors. The source of this sequence is a woman aged 45-65 years who had recovered from COVID-19. Sequences were obtained from PBMCs or T cells enriched from blood (not recorded which).

The CDR3 loop is CASSPRPRGQGTEAFF. The DNA of the CDR3 is TGTGCCAGCAGCCCCCGGCCAAGGGGGCAGGGCACTGAAGCTTTCTTT. The chain uses TRBV7-9 and TRBJ1-1, with TRBD1 identical over 7 bases. This CDR3 spans 16 amino acids. The trim removed 5 bases at V and 4 bases at J, leaving 13 bases unmatched. CDR1 is SEHNR, CDR2 FQNEAQ, per germline (reference sequence).